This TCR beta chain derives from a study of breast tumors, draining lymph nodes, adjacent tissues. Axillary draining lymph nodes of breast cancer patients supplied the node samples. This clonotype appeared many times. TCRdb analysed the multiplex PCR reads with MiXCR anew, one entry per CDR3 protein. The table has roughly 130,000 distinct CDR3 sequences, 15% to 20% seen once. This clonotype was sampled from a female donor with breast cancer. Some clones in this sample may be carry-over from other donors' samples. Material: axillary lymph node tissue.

The CDR3 DNA follows: TGTGCCAGCAGTCCCACTAGCGTACAAGAGACCCAGTACTTC. Protein: CASSPTSVQETQYF. The chain links TRBV28 to TRBJ2-5; the match to TRBD2 covers 7 bases. Germline CDR1 reads MDHEN; CDR2 reads SYDVKM. The CDR3 runs to 14 residues. Losses at the gene ends were 5 bases for V and 2 bases for J; bases not matched to a gene: 5.